This TCR beta chain was profiled in a study of early T cells in non-severe SARS-CoV-2 infection (dated by TCRdb to the early 2020s). Regarding the study in general: Because TCR sequencing relied on bulk RNA taken from unsorted whole blood, pairing of alpha and beta chains was not possible. Overall results and qualifications from the work: VDJdb matching was skewed toward anti-spike CD8 responses and likely underestimated virus-specific expansions by missing private and CD4 specificities.

Reading from cysteine to phenylalanine, the CDR3 counts 17 amino acids. Only the CDR3 part of the read is kept: 51 bases, read in frame from the first base. Compared with germline, V lacks 3 bases and J lacks 4 bases; bases without a gene match: 8. CDR1 MDHEN and CDR2 SYDVKM were looked up in the germline V gene. Preparation of the library involved 5' RACE. The sequencer listed for this sample is NextSeq 500. The TCR library protocol attached unique molecular identifiers to individual cDNA molecules to correct for sequencing error and PCR bias. Both TCR alpha and beta chains were sequenced, and tight co-correlation was observed between alpha and beta sequence abundances in each sample. The study's processing was this. Decombinator V4 was used to perform V gene, J gene and CDR3 annotation of TCR sequences. Expanded TCRs were defined as changing significantly between any two time points under a Poisson model with p below 0.0001. Abundances of TCRs were expressed as counts per million after normalisation to the total number of TCRs sequenced in each sample. TRAV1-2 paired with TRAJ12, TRAJ20 or TRAJ33 defined MAIT TCRs, while TRAV10 paired with TRAJ18 defined iNKT TCRs. A search of VDJdb, accessed on 1 November 2021, was run for TCRs annotated to CMV, EBV and SARS-CoV-2, with TCRs annotated for multiple antigens excluded. TCRdb passed the public sequencing reads through fastp at Q25 and MiXCR, retaining productive beta sequences. Rows with one shared CDR3 protein collapse into an entry with the most common genes and DNA. The V and J calls follow TCRdb's processing rather than the paper's. In this sample the table shows tens of thousands of distinct CDR3 sequences, under 15% of which occur a single time. The ten largest clones take up roughly 1.3% of the sample.

Set within a cohort of healthcare workers in London, UK, this nested case-control study involved weekly PCR testing of nasopharyngeal swabs along with blood sampling. Healthcare workers were enrolled in the week of the UK lockdown, from 23 to 31 March 2020, and were followed every week for up to roughly 15 weeks. This clonotype was recorded at least ten times. The specificity of this receptor is unknown. Base qualities are not provided; no much larger clone lies one nucleotide away. The origin of this receptor is an adult who was a healthcare worker with PCR-confirmed SARS-CoV-2 infection or an uninfected control (not recorded which). The source material was whole blood. The chain couples TRBV28 to TRBJ2-5; 13 of the junction bases match TRBD2. The CDR3 protein sequence reads: CASSFFGGLAGRETQYF. The bases read TGTGCCAGCAGTTTTTTTGGGGGACTAGCGGGACGAGAGACCCAGTACTTC.